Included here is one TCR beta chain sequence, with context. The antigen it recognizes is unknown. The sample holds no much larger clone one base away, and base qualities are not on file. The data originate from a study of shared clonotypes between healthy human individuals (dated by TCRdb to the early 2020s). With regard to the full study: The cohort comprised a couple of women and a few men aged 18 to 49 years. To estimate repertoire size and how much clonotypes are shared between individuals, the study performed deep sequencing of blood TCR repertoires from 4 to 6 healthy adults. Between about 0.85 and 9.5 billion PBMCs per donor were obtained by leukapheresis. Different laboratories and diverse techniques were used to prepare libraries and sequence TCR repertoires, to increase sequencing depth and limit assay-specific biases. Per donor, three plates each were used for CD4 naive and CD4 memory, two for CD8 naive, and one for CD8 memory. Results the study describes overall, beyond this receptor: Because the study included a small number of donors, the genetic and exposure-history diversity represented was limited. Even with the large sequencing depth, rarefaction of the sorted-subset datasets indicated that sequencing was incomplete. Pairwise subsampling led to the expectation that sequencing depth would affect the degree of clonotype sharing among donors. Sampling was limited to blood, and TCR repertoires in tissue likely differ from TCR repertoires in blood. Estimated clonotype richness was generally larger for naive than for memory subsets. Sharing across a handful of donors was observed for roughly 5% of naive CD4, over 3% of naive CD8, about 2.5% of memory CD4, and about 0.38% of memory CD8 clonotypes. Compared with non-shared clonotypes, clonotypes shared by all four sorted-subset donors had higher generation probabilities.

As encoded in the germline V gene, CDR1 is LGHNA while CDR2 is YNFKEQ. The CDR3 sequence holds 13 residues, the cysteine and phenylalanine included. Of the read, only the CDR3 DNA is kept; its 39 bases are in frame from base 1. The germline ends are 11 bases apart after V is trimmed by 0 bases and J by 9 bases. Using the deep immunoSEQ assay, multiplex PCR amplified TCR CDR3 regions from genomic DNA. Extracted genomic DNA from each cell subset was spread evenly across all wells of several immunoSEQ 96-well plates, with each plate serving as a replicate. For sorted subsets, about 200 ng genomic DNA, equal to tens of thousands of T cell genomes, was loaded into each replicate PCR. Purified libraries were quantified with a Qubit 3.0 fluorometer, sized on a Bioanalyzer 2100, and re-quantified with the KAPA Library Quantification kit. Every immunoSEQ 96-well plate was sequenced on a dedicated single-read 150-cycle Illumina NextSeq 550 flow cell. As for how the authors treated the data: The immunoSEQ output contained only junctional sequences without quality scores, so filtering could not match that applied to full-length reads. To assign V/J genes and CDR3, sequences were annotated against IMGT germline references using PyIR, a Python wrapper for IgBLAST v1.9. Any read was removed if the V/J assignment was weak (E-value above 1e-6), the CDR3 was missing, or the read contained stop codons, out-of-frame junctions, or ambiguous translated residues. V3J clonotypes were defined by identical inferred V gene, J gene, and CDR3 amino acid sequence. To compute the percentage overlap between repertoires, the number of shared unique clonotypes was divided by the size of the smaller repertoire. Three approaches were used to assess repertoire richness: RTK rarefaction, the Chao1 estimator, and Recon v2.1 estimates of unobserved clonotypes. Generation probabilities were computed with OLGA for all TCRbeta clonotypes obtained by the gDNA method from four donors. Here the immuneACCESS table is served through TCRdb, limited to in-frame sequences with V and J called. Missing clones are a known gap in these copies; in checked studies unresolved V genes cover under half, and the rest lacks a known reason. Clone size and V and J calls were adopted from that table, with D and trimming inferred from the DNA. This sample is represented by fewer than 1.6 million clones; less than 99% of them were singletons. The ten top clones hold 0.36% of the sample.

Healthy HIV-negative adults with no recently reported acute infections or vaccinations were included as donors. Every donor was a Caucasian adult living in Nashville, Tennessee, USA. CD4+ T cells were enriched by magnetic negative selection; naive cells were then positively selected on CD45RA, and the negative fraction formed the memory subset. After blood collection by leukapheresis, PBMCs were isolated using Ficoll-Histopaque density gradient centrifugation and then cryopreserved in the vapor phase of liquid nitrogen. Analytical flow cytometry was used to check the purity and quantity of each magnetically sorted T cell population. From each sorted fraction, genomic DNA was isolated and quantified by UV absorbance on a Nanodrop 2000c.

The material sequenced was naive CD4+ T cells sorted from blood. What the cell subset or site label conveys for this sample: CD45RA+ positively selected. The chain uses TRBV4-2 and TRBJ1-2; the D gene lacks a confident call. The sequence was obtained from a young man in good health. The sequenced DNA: TGTGCCAGCAGCCAAGAAATTCGAGGTAGCTACACCTTC. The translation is CASSQEIRGSYTF.